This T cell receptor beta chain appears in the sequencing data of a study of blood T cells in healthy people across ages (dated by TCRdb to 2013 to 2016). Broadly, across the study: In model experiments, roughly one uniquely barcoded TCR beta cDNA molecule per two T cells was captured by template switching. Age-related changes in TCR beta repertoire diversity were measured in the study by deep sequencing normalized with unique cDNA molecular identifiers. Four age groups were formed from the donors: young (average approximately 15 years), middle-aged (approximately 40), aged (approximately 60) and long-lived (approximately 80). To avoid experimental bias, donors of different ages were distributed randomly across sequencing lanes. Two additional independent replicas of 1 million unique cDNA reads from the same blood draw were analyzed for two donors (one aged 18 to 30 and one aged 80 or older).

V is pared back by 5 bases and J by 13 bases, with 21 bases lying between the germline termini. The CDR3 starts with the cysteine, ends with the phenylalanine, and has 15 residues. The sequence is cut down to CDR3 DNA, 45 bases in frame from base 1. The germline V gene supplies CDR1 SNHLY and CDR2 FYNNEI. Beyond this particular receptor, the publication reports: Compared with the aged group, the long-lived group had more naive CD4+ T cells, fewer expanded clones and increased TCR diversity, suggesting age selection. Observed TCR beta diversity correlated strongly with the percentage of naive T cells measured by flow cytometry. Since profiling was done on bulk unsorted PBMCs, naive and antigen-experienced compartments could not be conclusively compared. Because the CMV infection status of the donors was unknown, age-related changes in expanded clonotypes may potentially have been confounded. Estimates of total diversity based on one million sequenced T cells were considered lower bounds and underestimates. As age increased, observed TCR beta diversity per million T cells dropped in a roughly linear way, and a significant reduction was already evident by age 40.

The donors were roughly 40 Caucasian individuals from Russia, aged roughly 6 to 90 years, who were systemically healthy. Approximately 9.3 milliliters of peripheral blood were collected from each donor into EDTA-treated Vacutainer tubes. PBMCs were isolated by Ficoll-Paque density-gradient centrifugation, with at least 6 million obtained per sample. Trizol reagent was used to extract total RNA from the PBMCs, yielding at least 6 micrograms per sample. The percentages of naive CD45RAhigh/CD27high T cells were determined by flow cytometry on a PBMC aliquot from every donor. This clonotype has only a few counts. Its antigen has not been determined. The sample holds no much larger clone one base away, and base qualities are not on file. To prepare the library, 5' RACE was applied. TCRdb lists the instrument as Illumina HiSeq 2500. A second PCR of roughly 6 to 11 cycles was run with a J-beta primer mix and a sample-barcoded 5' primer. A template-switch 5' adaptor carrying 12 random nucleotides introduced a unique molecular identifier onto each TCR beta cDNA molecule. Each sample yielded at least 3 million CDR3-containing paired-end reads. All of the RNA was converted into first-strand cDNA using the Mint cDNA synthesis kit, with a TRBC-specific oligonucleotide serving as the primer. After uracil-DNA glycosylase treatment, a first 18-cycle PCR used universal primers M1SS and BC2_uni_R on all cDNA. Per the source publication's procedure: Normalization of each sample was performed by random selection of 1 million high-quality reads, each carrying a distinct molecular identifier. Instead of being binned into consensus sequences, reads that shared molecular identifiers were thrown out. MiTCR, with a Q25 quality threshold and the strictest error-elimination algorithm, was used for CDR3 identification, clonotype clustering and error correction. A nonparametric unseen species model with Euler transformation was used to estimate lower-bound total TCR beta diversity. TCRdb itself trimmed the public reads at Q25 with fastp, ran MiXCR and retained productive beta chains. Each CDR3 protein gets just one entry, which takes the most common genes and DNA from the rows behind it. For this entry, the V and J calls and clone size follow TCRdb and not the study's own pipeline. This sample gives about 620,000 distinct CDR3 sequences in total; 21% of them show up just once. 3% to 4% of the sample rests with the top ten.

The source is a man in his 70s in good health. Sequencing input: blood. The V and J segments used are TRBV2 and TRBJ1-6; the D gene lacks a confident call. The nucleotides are TGTGCCAGCAGTTATCTAGGCGAAGGGAAATATCCCCTCCACTTT. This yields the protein CASSYLGEGKYPLHF.